Sequencing of this T cell receptor (beta chain) was carried out in a study of cytomegalovirus exposure and HLA in healthy donors. In the PCR, 60 Vbeta and 13 Jbeta primers were used. This table comes from immunoSEQ multiplex PCR, and its TCRdb copy is limited to in-frame clones, with some not included. The table lists fewer than 200,000 clones, roughly 73% of them singletons. Healthy bone marrow donors formed the donor group. Whole-study results and caveats: Specific recognition of CMV antigens was confirmed in vitro for a few chains (all CMV-associated). Later analysis demonstrated an association between a missense DCLRE1C variant and TCR beta V- and J-gene trimming.

This clone was counted between two and nine times. Its antigen is not known. The germline V gene has CDR1 MNHNS and CDR2 SASEGT. This CDR3 is built from 14 residues. The junction had 5 bases not matched to a gene; V was cut back by 8 bases and J by 2 bases. This sequence was found in a woman in her 30s in good health and CMV-seronegative. The sample consisted of PBMCs. J is TRBJ2-1 and V is TRBV6-1; 8 positions match TRBD2. The DNA of the CDR3 is TGTGCCAGCCTTAGCGGGGACGCCTACAATGAGCAGTTCTTC. Protein product: CASLSGDAYNEQFF.